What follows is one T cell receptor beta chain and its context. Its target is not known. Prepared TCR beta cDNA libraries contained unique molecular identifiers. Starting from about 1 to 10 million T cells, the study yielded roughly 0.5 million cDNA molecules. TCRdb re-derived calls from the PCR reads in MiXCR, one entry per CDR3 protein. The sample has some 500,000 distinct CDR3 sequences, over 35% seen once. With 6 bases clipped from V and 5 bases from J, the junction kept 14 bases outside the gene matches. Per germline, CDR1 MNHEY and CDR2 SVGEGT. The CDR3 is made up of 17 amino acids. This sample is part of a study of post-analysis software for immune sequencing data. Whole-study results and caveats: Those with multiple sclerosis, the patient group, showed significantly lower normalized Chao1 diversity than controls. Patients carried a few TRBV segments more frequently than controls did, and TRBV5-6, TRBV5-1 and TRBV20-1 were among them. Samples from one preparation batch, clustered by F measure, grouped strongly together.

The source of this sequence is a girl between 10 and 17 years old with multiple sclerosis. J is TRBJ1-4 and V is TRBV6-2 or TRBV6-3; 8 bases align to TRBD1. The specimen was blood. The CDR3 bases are TGTGCCAGCAGCTATCCGAACCCGACAGGGGCCAATGAAAAACTGTTTTTT. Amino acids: CASSYPNPTGANEKLFF.